This TCR beta chain was obtained from a study of T cells in Graves' hyperthyroidism and ophthalmopathy. This CDR3 region has 15 residues. Germline values: CDR1 SGHTA, CDR2 FQGNSA. J gave up 5 bases and V 5 bases, and 9 bases lay outside the gene matches. There were TCR beta CDR3 regions amplified from RNA transcripts. Using the HTBI primer set, a first-round RT-PCR was run on the TCR CDR3. TCRdb reanalysed the multiplex PCR reads using MiXCR and keeps one entry per CDR3 protein. This table holds 350,000 to 400,000 distinct CDR3 sequences, around 14% found once. Reasons for excluding patients were uncontrolled infection, other autoimmune disease, pregnancy or lactation. Diagnosis rested on symptoms, serum thyroxine and TRAb, thyroid ultrasound, and orbital computed tomography.

The sequence derives from a woman aged 60-75 years with Graves' hyperthyroidism. The sample was blood. The chain uses TRBV7-2 and TRBJ2-5; 9 nucleotides align to TRBD1. CDR3 in DNA: TGTGCCAGCAGCCGACGGACAGGGGAGGTGGAGACCCAGTACTTC. It codes for CASSRRTGEVETQYF.